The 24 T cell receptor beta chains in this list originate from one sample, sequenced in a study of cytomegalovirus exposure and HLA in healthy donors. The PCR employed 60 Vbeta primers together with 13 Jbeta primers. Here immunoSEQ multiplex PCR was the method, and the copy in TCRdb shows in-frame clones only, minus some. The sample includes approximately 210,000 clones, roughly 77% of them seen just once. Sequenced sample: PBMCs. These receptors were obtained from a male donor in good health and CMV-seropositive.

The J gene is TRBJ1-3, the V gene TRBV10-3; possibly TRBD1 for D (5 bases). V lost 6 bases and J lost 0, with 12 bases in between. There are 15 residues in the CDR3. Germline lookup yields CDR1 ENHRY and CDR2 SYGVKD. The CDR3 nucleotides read TGTGCCATCAGACCTGCCGACAGCTCTGGAAACACCATATATTTT. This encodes CAIRPADSSGNTIYF.

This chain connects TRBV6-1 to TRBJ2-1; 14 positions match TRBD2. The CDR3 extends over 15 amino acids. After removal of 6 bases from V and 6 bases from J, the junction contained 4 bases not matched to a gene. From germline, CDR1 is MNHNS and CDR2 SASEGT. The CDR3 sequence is CASSSGLAGGNEQFF. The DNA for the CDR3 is TGTGCCAGCAGCTCAGGACTAGCGGGAGGCAATGAGCAGTTCTTC.

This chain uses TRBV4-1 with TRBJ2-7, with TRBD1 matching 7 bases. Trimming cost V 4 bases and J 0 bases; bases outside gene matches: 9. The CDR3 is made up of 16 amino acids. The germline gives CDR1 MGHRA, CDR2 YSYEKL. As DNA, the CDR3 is TGCGCCAGCAGCCCCCTTTTCCGGGACAGCTCCTACGAGCAGTACTTC. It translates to CASSPLFRDSSYEQYF.

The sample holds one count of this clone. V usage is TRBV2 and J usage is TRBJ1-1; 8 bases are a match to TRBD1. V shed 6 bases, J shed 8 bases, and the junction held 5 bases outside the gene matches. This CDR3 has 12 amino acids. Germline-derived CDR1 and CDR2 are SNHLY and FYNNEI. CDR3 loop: CASRDRDREAFF. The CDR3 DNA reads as TGTGCCAGCAGGGACCGGGACAGGGAAGCTTTCTTT.

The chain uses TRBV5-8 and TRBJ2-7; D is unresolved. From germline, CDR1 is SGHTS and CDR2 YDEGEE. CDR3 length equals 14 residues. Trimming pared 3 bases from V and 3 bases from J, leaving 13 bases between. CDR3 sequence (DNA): TGTGCCAGCAGCTCATCTCCGCGAGGCTACGAGCAGTACTTC. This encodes CASSSSPRGYEQYF.

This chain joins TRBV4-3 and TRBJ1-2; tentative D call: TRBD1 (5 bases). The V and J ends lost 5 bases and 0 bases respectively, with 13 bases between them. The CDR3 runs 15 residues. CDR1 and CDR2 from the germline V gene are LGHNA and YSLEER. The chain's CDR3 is CASSTRTSSNYGYTF. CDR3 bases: TGCGCCAGCAGCACTCGGACATCTTCTAACTATGGCTACACCTTC.

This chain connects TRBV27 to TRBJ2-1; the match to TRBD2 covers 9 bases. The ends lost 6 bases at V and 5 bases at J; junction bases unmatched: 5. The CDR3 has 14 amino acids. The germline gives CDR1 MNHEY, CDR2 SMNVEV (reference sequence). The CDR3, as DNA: TGTGCCAGCAGAGAAGCGGGGGGACACAATGAGCAGTTCTTC. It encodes CASREAGGHNEQFF.

The CDR3 bases are TGTGCCAGCAGCACCGGGACAGGGGTAGCCGAGCAGTACTTC. Translation: CASSTGTGVAEQYF. The chain links TRBV7-7 to TRBJ2-7; 10 nucleotides agree with TRBD1. The CDR3 runs 14 residues. With V trimmed by 5 bases and J by 6 bases, 7 bases remained unmatched. CDR1 and CDR2 from the germline V gene are SSHAT and FNYEAQ (reference sequence).

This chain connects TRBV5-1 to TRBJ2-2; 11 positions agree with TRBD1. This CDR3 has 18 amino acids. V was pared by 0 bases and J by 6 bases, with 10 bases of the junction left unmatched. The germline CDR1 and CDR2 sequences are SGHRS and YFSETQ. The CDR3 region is CASSLVGQGAVGSGELFF. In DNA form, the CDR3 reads TGCGCCAGCAGCTTGGTCGGACAGGGGGCGGTCGGTTCCGGGGAGCTGTTTTTT.

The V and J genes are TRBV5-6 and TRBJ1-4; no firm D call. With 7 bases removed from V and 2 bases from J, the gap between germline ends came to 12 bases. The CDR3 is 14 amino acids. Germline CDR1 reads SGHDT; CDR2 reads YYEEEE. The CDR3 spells CASHRVATNEKLFF. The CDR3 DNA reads TGTGCCAGCCACCGAGTTGCCACTAATGAAAAACTGTTTTTT.

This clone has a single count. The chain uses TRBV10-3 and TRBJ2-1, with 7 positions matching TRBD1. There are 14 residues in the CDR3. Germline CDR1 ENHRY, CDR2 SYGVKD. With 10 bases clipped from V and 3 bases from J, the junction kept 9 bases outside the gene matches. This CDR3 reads CATKRDSNYNEQFF. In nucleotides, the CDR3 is TGTGCCACAAAGAGGGACAGTAACTACAATGAGCAGTTCTTC.

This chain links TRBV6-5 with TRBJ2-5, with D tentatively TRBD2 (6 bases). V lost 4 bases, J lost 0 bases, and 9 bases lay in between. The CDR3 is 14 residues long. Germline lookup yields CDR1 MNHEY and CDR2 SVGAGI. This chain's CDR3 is CASSFAGHQETQYF. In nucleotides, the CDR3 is TGTGCCAGCAGTTTTGCGGGACACCAAGAGACCCAGTACTTC.

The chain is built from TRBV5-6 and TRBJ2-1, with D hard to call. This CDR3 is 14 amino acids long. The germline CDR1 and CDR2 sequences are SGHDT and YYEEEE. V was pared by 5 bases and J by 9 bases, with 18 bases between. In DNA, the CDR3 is TGTGCCAGCAGTTCCCTAGTACGTTTTTCTGAGCAGTTCTTC. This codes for CASSSLVRFSEQFF.

Here the CDR3 reads CASSLATDTDTQYF. CDR3 sequence (DNA): TGTGCCAGCAGCTTGGCGACAGACACAGATACGCAGTATTTT. This chain uses TRBV7-9 with TRBJ2-3; D is perhaps TRBD1 (5 bases). Trimming cost V 3 bases and J 2 bases, with 9 bases left between them. The CDR3 is made up of 14 amino acids. Looked up from germline, CDR1 is SEHNR and CDR2 is FQNEAQ (reference sequence).

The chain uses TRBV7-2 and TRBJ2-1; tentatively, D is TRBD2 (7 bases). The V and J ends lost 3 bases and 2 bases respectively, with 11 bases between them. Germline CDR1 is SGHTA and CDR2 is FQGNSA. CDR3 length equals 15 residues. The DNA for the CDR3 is TGTGCCAGCAGCTTGGGGCGGGGGCCCTACAATGAGCAGTTCTTC. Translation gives CASSLGRGPYNEQFF.

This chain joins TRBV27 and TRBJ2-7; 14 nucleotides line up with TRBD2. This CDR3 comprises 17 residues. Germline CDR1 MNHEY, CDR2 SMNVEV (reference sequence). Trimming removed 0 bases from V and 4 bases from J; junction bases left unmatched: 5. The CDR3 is CASSLSGTSGGSYEQYF. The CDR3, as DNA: TGTGCCAGCAGTTTATCGGGGACTAGCGGGGGATCTTACGAGCAGTACTTC.

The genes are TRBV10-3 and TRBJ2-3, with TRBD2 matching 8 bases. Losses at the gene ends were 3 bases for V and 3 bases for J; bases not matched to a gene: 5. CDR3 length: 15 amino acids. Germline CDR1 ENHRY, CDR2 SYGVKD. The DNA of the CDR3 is TGTGCCATCAGTGAAGCGGGAGCTGGGACAGATACGCAGTATTTT. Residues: CAISEAGAGTDTQYF.

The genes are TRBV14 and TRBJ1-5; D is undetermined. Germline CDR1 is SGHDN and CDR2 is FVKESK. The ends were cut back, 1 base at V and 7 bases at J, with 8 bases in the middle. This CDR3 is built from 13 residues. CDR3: CASSQVNRQPQHF. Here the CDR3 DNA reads TGTGCCAGCAGCCAAGTGAACAGACAGCCCCAGCATTTT. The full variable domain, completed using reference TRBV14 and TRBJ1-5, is EAGVTQFPSHSVIEKGQTVTLRCDPISGHDNLYWYRRVMGKEIKFLLHFVKESKQDESGMPNNRFLAERTGGTYSTLKVQPAELEDSGVYFCASSQVNRQPQHFGDGTRLSIL.

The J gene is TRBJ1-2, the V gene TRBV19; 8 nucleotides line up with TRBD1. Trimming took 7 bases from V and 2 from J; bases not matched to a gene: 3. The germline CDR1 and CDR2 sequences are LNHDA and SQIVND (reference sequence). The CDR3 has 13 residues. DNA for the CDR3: TGTGCCAGTAACGACAGGGGAAACTATGGCTACACCTTC. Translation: CASNDRGNYGYTF.

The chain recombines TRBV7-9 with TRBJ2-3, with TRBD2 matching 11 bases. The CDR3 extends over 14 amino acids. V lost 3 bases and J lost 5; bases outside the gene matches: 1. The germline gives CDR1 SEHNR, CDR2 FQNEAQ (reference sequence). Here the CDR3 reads CASSFLAGGDTQYF. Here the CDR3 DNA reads TGTGCCAGCAGCTTCCTAGCGGGGGGAGATACGCAGTATTTT.

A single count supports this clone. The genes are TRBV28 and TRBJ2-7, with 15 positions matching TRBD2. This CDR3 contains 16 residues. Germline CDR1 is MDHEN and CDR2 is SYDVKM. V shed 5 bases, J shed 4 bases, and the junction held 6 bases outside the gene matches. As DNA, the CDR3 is TGTGCCAGCAGTACCCCCGGGACTAGCGGGAGGTACGAGCAGTACTTC. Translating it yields CASSTPGTSGRYEQYF.

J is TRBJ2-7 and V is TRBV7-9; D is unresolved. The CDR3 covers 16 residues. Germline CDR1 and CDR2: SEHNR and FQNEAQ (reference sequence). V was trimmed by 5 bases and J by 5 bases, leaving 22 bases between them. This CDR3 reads CASSPSRLNIFHEQYF. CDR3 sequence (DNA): TGTGCCAGCAGCCCCTCGCGGTTGAATATCTTTCACGAGCAGTACTTC.

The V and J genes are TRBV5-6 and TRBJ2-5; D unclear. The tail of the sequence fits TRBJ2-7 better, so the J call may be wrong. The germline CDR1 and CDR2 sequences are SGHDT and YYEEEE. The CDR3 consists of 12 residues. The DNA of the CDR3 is TGTGCCAGCAGCTCCGACTCCTACGAGCAGTACTTC. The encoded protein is CASSSDSYEQYF.

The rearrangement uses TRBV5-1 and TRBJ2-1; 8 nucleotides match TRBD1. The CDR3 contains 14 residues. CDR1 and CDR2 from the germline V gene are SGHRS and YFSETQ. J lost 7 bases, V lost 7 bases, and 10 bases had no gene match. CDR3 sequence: CASLGQGARNEQFF. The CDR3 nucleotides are TGCGCCAGCCTTGGGCAGGGGGCGAGGAATGAGCAGTTCTTC.